The sequence of this TCR beta chain was determined in a study of regulatory T cells in long-lasting Graves disease. Documented time point: persistent/refractory GD, antithyroid drugs over 5 years with positive TRAb. PBMC-extracted RNA yielded the TCR library. Combining iRepertoire HTBI primers with Arm-PCR of CDR3 regions, the authors built TCR beta libraries. From the multiplex PCR reads, TCRdb called clonotypes with MiXCR, one entry per CDR3 protein. The sample shows roughly 400,000 distinct CDR3 sequences, around 23% of them seen only once. This clonotype showed up many times. The CDR3 length is 17 residues. J was trimmed by 1 base and V by 2 bases; bases with no gene match: 8. Germline CDR1 and CDR2: MNHEY and SVGAGI.

The origin of this receptor is a female donor with Graves disease. Source: peripheral blood mononuclear cells (PBMCs), taken when the disease was refractory, from a patient treated with antithyroid drugs. The chain combines TRBV6-5 with TRBJ2-5; TRBD2 aligns across 9 bases. The CDR3 protein is CASSYGGTSRGQETQYF. In nucleotides, the CDR3 is TGTGCCAGCAGTTACGGGGGGACTAGCAGGGGCCAAGAGACCCAGTACTTC.